Listed below are T cell receptor beta chains from one sample, sequenced in a study of blood T cell repertoires in COVID-19. This table comes from immunoSEQ multiplex PCR, and its TCRdb copy is limited to in-frame clones, with some not included. The data hold roughly 500,000 clones, with over 75% observed a single time. The sequencing sample was made of peripheral blood. These receptors originate from a human donor in a cohort sampled during active COVID-19. The conserved cysteine and the conserved F or W are not part of the CDR3 here. Expanded clones are given a class, and other clones once, few, many or no size at all.

V gene: TRBV6-2/TRBV6-3; clone size: .; J gene: TRBJ2-4; CDR3 length: 15; CDR3 protein: ASSPGLAEVAKNIQY
V gene: TRBV19; clone size: once; J gene: TRBJ1-2; CDR3 length: 13; CDR3 protein: ASSSNLGTGNGYT
V gene: TRBV7-2; clone size: .; J gene: TRBJ1-1; CDR3 length: 13; CDR3 protein: ASSPRATGWTEAF
V gene: TRBV5-4; clone size: .; J gene: TRBJ1-2; CDR3 length: 13; CDR3 protein: ASSFRDRGNYGYT
V gene: TRBV6-6; clone size: once; J gene: TRBJ1-6; CDR3 length: 11; CDR3 protein: ASREPSQAPLH
V gene: TRBV7-9; clone size: .; J gene: TRBJ2-5; CDR3 length: 14; CDR3 protein: ASSLFESPTEETQY
V gene: TRBV19; clone size: .; J gene: TRBJ1-1; CDR3 length: 9; CDR3 protein: ASSGAVEAF
V gene: TRBV19; clone size: once; J gene: TRBJ2-1; CDR3 length: 13; CDR3 protein: ASSTRTGFYNEQF
V gene: TRBV4-3; clone size: .; J gene: TRBJ2-3; CDR3 length: 17; CDR3 protein: ASSQKIGGLAGNADTQY
V gene: TRBV4-1; clone size: .; J gene: TRBJ1-1; CDR3 length: 15; CDR3 protein: ASSHTRPGRGDTEAF
V gene: TRBV24-1; clone size: .; J gene: TRBJ1-2; CDR3 length: 11; CDR3 protein: ATSRGANYGYT
V gene: TRBV6-5; clone size: once; J gene: TRBJ2-7; CDR3 length: 14; CDR3 protein: ASSYFGGPRDYEQY
V gene: TRBV7-9; clone size: few; J gene: TRBJ1-1; CDR3 length: 11; CDR3 protein: ASSLRYLAEAF
V gene: TRBV19; clone size: .; J gene: TRBJ1-1; CDR3 length: 14; CDR3 protein: ASRRGEALFSTEAF
V gene: TRBV6-4; clone size: .; J gene: TRBJ2-7; CDR3 length: 15; CDR3 protein: ASRTEGLAGIFYEQY
V gene: TRBV28; clone size: .; J gene: TRBJ2-7; CDR3 length: 11; CDR3 protein: ATQRDSPYEQY
V gene: TRBV5-1; clone size: .; J gene: TRBJ1-1; CDR3 length: 12; CDR3 protein: ASSLVTGNTEAF
V gene: TRBV28; clone size: few; J gene: TRBJ1-5; CDR3 length: 14; CDR3 protein: ASSLGRQLGNQPQH
V gene: TRBV7-9; clone size: .; J gene: TRBJ2-2; CDR3 length: 12; CDR3 protein: ASPKGQFTGELF
V gene: TRBV27; clone size: .; J gene: TRBJ1-2; CDR3 length: 12; CDR3 protein: ASSPTPGTDPYT
V gene: TRBV7-3; clone size: .; J gene: TRBJ2-3; CDR3 length: 12; CDR3 protein: ASSSLRSSDTQY
V gene: TRBV30; clone size: .; J gene: TRBJ2-3; CDR3 length: 14; CDR3 protein: AWSPPASGRIDTQY
V gene: TRBV7-2; clone size: .; J gene: TRBJ2-3; CDR3 length: 15; CDR3 protein: ASSLGAGTGGLDTQY
V gene: TRBV29-1; clone size: once; J gene: TRBJ2-7; CDR3 length: 12; CDR3 protein: SASRSGSRQEQY
V gene: TRBV19; clone size: .; J gene: TRBJ2-7; CDR3 length: 13; CDR3 protein: ASSPQGTHSYEQY
V gene: TRBV6-5; clone size: few; J gene: TRBJ1-1; CDR3 length: 11; CDR3 protein: ASNTDRAGEAF
V gene: TRBV9; clone size: once; J gene: TRBJ2-2; CDR3 length: 12; CDR3 protein: ASSPPGGDGELF
V gene: TRBV27; clone size: .; J gene: TRBJ2-2; CDR3 length: 14; CDR3 protein: ASSKIAGLNTGELF
V gene: TRBV16; clone size: .; J gene: TRBJ2-1; CDR3 length: 14; CDR3 protein: ASSLLGTSGSGEQF
V gene: TRBV2; clone size: .; J gene: TRBJ2-2; CDR3 length: 12; CDR3 protein: ASSPGLASGELF
V gene: TRBV18; clone size: .; J gene: TRBJ2-3; CDR3 length: 12; CDR3 protein: ASSRTSGGDTQY
V gene: TRBV5-8; clone size: .; J gene: TRBJ2-2; CDR3 length: 12; CDR3 protein: ASSWVRGSGELF
V gene: TRBV7-8; clone size: .; J gene: TRBJ2-1; CDR3 length: 14; CDR3 protein: ASSLLVDSGTNEQF
V gene: TRBV12-3/TRBV12-4; clone size: .; J gene: TRBJ1-1; CDR3 length: 10; CDR3 protein: ASSLSLLEAF
V gene: TRBV11-2; clone size: .; J gene: TRBJ2-1; CDR3 length: 9; CDR3 protein: ASSRSSEQF
V gene: TRBV3-1/TRBV3-2; clone size: .; J gene: TRBJ2-3; CDR3 length: 13; CDR3 protein: ASTPVGLSTDTQY
V gene: TRBV18; clone size: .; J gene: TRBJ2-5; CDR3 length: 15; CDR3 protein: ASSLQRSGNLQETQY
V gene: TRBV9; clone size: once; J gene: TRBJ2-7; CDR3 length: 12; CDR3 protein: ASSISTGGYEQY
V gene: TRBV10-1; clone size: .; J gene: TRBJ2-7; CDR3 length: 13; CDR3 protein: ASSTHTSGSYEQY
V gene: TRBV18; clone size: .; J gene: TRBJ2-5; CDR3 length: 11; CDR3 protein: ASSPLAQETQY
V gene: TRBV11-2; clone size: .; J gene: TRBJ2-7; CDR3 length: 11; CDR3 protein: ASSLGGPYEQY
V gene: TRBV27; clone size: once; J gene: TRBJ2-7; CDR3 length: 12; CDR3 protein: ASSPPGEGYEQY
V gene: TRBV7-2; clone size: .; J gene: TRBJ2-5; CDR3 length: 16; CDR3 protein: ASSLGLAGVSWQETQY
V gene: TRBV29-1; clone size: .; J gene: TRBJ1-6; CDR3 length: 12; CDR3 protein: SAKSGQFNSPLH
V gene: TRBV10-3; clone size: .; J gene: TRBJ2-7; CDR3 length: 14; CDR3 protein: AAGPDTTSGRHEQY